This T cell receptor beta chain was recovered during a study of T cells in localized non-small cell lung cancer. CDR3 length: 15 residues. The V segment lost 3 bases and the J segment 5 bases; nucleotides outside the gene matches: 8. CDR1 and CDR2 (germline): LGHNT, FRNRAP. General study points: A median of around 60 clones ranked among the top 100 in tumor appeared in adjacent lung. Higher blood T cell density tracked longer overall survival. T cell clonality was highest in uninvolved adjacent lung, above tumor.

Remarks on this clone: Its target is unknown.

TCRdb keeps only in-frame clones here, not all; method: immunoSEQ multiplex PCR. The sample holds 70,000 to 95,000 clones, approximately 91% seen once. The chain links TRBV12-5 to TRBJ2-3, with 7 bases fitting TRBD2. This receptor was taken from a woman aged 35-70 years with stage II squamous cell lung carcinoma. Sample: PBMCs, taken before any cancer treatment. CDR3 sequence (DNA): TGTGCTAGTGGTTTTAGTCCCCCGGGAGGAGATACGCAGTATTTT. This gives the protein CASGFSPPGGDTQYF.